This TCR beta chain was captured in a study of T cells after yellow fever vaccination. General study results and limits: Post-booster repertoires contained most primary-vaccination clones again (roughly 96% CD4, less than 90% CD8). Weaker in magnitude, the secondary response showed a faster peak on day 5 versus 15.

Trimming took off 2 bases at V and 3 bases at J, with 7 bases between the two ends. The CDR3 is 13 residues long. The germline CDR1 and CDR2 sequences are SEHNR and FQNEAQ (reference sequence). As TCR cDNA was made by 5'RACE template switching, a universal primer site and UMIs were added. TCRdb analysed the 5' RACE reads with MiXCR anew, one entry per CDR3 protein. The sample has more than 300,000 distinct CDR3 sequences; around 4.3% are singletons. This clonotype was detected a few times. Its antigen is undetermined. The sample here was PBMCs, taken 15 days after the yellow fever booster vaccination. This receptor was obtained from a man aged 18 to 35 who received the YFV17D yellow fever vaccine. The gene calls are TRBV7-9 and TRBJ1-1; D unresolved. The CDR3 nucleotides are TGTGCCAGCAGCTTAAGTTTAGACACTGAAGCTTTCTTT. Its translation is CASSLSLDTEAFF.